The entry below describes one TCR beta chain. Antigen: not known. The data were taken from a study of cytomegalovirus exposure and HLA in healthy donors. Study-level points and caveats: TCR beta V segments were, for the most part, productive about 87% or about 30% of the time in an earlier analysis.

Germline values: CDR1 LNHDA, CDR2 SQIVND (reference sequence). This CDR3 comprises 16 residues. The V gene end was trimmed by 6 bases and the J gene end by 1 base; junction bases not matched to a gene: 10. A multiplex PCR was run with 60 Vbeta primers and 13 Jbeta primers. Profiling relied on immunoSEQ multiplex PCR, and the TCRdb table lists in-frame clones only, not all of them. The sample gives over 100,000 clones, 63% of which show up once; roughly 10% is in the top ten. The sample taken for sequencing was PBMCs. The chain links TRBV19 to TRBJ2-7, with 9 bases that match TRBD1. The sequence was obtained from a man aged 40-49 years in good health and CMV-seropositive. The CDR3 spells CASRGLGQGGSYEQYF. CDR3 coding DNA: TGTGCCAGTAGGGGTTTGGGACAGGGAGGATCCTACGAGCAGTACTTC.